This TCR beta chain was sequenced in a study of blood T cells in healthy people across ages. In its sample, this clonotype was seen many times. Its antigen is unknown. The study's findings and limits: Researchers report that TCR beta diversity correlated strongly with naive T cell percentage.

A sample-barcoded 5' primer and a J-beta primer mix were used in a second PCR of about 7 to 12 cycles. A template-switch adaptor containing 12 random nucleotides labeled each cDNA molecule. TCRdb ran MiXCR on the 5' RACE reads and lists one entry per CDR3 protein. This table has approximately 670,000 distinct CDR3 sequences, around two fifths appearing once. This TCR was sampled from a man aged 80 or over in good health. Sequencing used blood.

The CDR3 region is CSVERDRGDTQYF. In nucleotides, the CDR3 is TGCAGCGTTGAAAGGGACCGGGGAGATACGCAGTATTTT. The chain is built from TRBV29-1 and TRBJ2-3; D may correspond to TRBD1 or TRBD2 (5 bases each). Looked up from germline, CDR1 is SQVTM and CDR2 is ANQGSEA. The CDR3 has 13 residues. Trimming removed 2 bases from V and 5 bases from J, with 11 bases in between.